These 17 T cell receptor beta chains came from one sample sequenced in a study of blood T cell repertoires in COVID-19. Libraries were prepared by immunoSEQ multiplex PCR; TCRdb keeps only in-frame clonotypes and omits some of them. The sample lists approximately 230,000 clones, more than 75% seen once, with more than 1.5% in the top ten. Material: PBMCs or T cells enriched from blood (not recorded which). The receptors originated from a man aged 35 to 55 who had recovered from COVID-19.

This clone was recorded a few times. This chain links TRBV19 with TRBJ1-1, with D uncertain. Germline V gives CDR1 LNHDA, CDR2 SQIVND (reference sequence). Trimming removed 5 bases at V and 6 bases at J, with 13 bases between. The CDR3 totals 13 residues. The CDR3 DNA follows: TGTGCCAGTAGTTTGCAGGTAGGCCCTGAAGCTTTCTTT. Protein: CASSLQVGPEAFF.

This clone was recorded once. The chain employs TRBV7-3 and TRBJ1-3; no clear D gene. The CDR3 length is 15 residues. V was clipped by 5 bases and J by 7 bases, with 18 bases between them. Germline lookup yields CDR1 SGHTA and CDR2 FQGTGA. The DNA of the CDR3 is TGTGCCAGCAGCCTCAGGCTTCAGTCCCCTAACACCATATATTTT. It specifies CASSLRLQSPNTIYF. Looking up the rest from reference TRBV7-3 and TRBJ1-3 gives the full variable domain: GAGVSQTPSNKVTEKGKYVELRCDPISGHTALYWYRQSLGQGPEFLIYFQGTGAADDSGLPNDRFFAVRPEGSVSTLKIQRTERGDSAVYLCASSLRLQSPNTIYFGEGSWLTVV.

This sequence joins TRBV30 and TRBJ1-2; D is possibly TRBD1 (5 bases). The CDR3 consists of 15 residues. CDR1 GTSNPN and CDR2 SVGIG come from the germline V gene (reference sequence). Between the trimmed V and J ends, which lost 2 bases and 8 bases, there was a span of 21 bases. The CDR3 DNA reads TGTGCCTGGAGTCGAGAAATGGGGGGTTACGGGGGCTACACCTTC. Encoded protein: CAWSREMGGYGGYTF.

The V and J genes are TRBV15 and TRBJ1-1; D remains unclear. CDR1 and CDR2 (germline): LNHNV, YYDKDF (reference sequence). The germline V and J ends were trimmed by 3 bases and 2 bases, with 10 bases remaining between them. The CDR3 totals 14 residues. The CDR3 nucleotides read TGTGCCACCAGCAGTGGACTTGGCAACACTGAAGCTTTCTTT. Encoded protein: CATSSGLGNTEAFF. The variable domain in full, with the rest retrieved from reference TRBV15 and TRBJ1-1, is DAMVIQNPRYQVTQFGKPVTLSCSQTLNHNVMYWYQQKSSQAPKLLFHYYDKDFNNEADTPDNFQSRRPNTSFCFLDIRSPGLGDTAMYLCATSSGLGNTEAFFGQGTRLTVV.

Of note for this clone: One end of the junction varies from germline; a read error may be responsible. The chain has TRBV7-7 and TRBJ2-7; 11 bases map to TRBD1. The CDR3 spans 15 residues. The germline CDR1 and CDR2 sequences are SSHAT and FNYEAQ (reference sequence). CDR3 residues: CASSLDGTGGYEQYF. The CDR3 coding sequence is TGTGCTAGCAGCTTAGATGGGACAGGGGGCTACGAGCAGTACTTC.

The chain links TRBV27 to TRBJ2-5, with 8 bases identical to TRBD1. CDR1 and CDR2 (germline): MNHEY, SMNVEV (reference sequence). The CDR3 spans 14 residues. The V segment lost 6 bases and the J segment 5 bases; nucleotides outside the gene matches: 8. CDR3: CASRPRGRWETQYF. DNA for the CDR3: TGTGCCAGCAGGCCCAGGGGGCGGTGGGAGACCCAGTACTTC.

The rearrangement uses TRBV11-3 and TRBJ2-1; 15 bases are a match to TRBD2. Germline-derived CDR1 and CDR2 are SGHNT and YENEEA. With V trimmed by 5 bases and J by 8 bases, 7 bases remained unmatched. The CDR3 extends over 16 amino acids. The chain's CDR3 is CASSRGTSGRSDEQFF. CDR3 DNA: TGTGCCAGCAGCCGGGGGACTAGCGGGAGGAGCGATGAGCAGTTCTTC.

The chain links TRBV3-1 (or the pseudogene TRBV3-2) to TRBJ2-3; D might be TRBD2 (7 bases). CDR1 LGHDT and CDR2 YNNKEL come from the germline V gene (reference sequence). V lost 2 bases to trimming and J lost 4 bases, with 16 bases between them. CDR3 length: 16 residues. Here the CDR3 DNA reads TGTGCCAGCAGCCAACTGAGAGGGGGGGGAGCAGATACGCAGTATTTT. This codes for CASSQLRGGGADTQYF.

This clone was observed a handful of times. CDR3 nucleotides: TGTGCCAGCAGCCAAGTGGGACTAGCGGGGGGCGGGGAGCAGTTCTTC. Encoded protein: CASSQVGLAGGGEQFF. The chain has TRBV3-1 (or the pseudogene TRBV3-2) and TRBJ2-1, with 15 bases aligning to TRBD2. The CDR3 sequence is 16 residues long. CDR1 LGHDT and CDR2 YNNKEL come from the germline V gene (reference sequence). V gave up 1 base and J gave up 10 bases; unmatched junction bases: 5.

This clone was seen only once. V gene TRBV11-2 combines with J gene TRBJ2-3; TRBD2 agrees at 10 bases. CDR1 is SGHAT and CDR2 is FQNNGV in the germline V gene. With V trimmed by 2 bases and J by 3 bases, 5 bases remained unmatched. This CDR3 has 16 amino acids. The CDR3, as DNA: TGTGCCAGCAGCTTAATGTCTAGCGGGGGAACAGATACGCAGTATTTT. Its translation is CASSLMSSGGTDTQYF.

Concerning this clone: The sample holds other DNA sequences that translate to the same CDR3. J is TRBJ1-1 and V is TRBV18, with D perhaps matching TRBD1 (6 bases). Germline assignment: CDR1 KGHSH and CDR2 LQKENI. Trimming left V 2 bases short and J 5 bases short, with 12 bases between. CDR3 length: 14 residues. The CDR3 DNA sequence: TGTGCCAGCTCACCAGGGGGCGCGGATACTGAAGCTTTCTTT. Its translation is CASSPGGADTEAFF.

CDR3 protein: CASTVAREGDNEQFF. For the CDR3, the DNA is TGTGCCAGCACCGTAGCGCGGGAGGGAGACAATGAGCAGTTCTTC. The V call is TRBV6-5, the J call TRBJ2-1, with 9 bases matching TRBD2. With 7 bases clipped from V and 5 bases from J, the junction kept 9 bases outside the gene matches. The CDR3 extends over 15 amino acids. Germline V gene sequence: CDR1 MNHEY, CDR2 SVGAGI.

The chain joins TRBV3-1 (or the pseudogene TRBV3-2) to TRBJ2-7; 8 nucleotides agree with TRBD1. This CDR3 spans 15 amino acids. Looked up from germline, CDR1 is LGHDT and CDR2 is YNNKEL (reference sequence). V lost 1 base and J lost 4; bases outside the gene matches: 6. This CDR3 reads CASSQGGTGVYEQYF. The CDR3, as DNA: TGTGCCAGCAGCCAAGGCGGGACAGGAGTTTACGAGCAGTACTTC.

CDR3 in amino acids: CASSRTTRTDTQYF. The CDR3 nucleotides read TGCGCCAGCAGCCGGACTACCCGCACAGATACGCAGTATTTT. This chain links TRBV4-1 with TRBJ2-3, with D tentatively TRBD2 (6 bases). This CDR3 comprises 14 residues. Germline V gene sequence: CDR1 MGHRA, CDR2 YSYEKL. The V end lost 4 bases, the J end lost 1 base, and 9 bases lay between the germline ends.

V is TRBV28 and J is TRBJ1-1, with D perhaps TRBD1 (5 bases). This CDR3 is 13 amino acids long. CDR1 is MDHEN, CDR2 SYDVKM, per germline. V lost 1 base to trimming and J lost 6 bases, with 9 bases between them. The CDR3 DNA sequence: TGTGCCAGCAGTTTATCAGGGTTTCCTGAAGCTTTCTTT. Its translation: CASSLSGFPEAFF.

CDR3 loop: CASSPQGIEAFF. The CDR3 bases are TGTGCCAGCTCACCACAGGGGATTGAAGCTTTCTTT. The chain is built from TRBV18 and TRBJ1-1; D may be TRBD1 (5 bases). The CDR3 sequence is 12 residues long. V lost 1 base and J 7 bases, leaving 7 bases between the germline ends. CDR1 is KGHSH, CDR2 LQKENI, per germline.

The chain couples TRBV7-2 to TRBJ2-7, with 12 bases identical to TRBD1. The CDR3 covers 14 residues. V lost 5 bases and J lost 2; bases outside the gene matches: 1. Germline CDR1 SGHTA, CDR2 FQGNSA. The CDR3 spells CASSRDRGPYEQYF. The CDR3 bases are TGTGCCAGCAGCAGGGACAGGGGGCCCTACGAGCAGTACTTC.